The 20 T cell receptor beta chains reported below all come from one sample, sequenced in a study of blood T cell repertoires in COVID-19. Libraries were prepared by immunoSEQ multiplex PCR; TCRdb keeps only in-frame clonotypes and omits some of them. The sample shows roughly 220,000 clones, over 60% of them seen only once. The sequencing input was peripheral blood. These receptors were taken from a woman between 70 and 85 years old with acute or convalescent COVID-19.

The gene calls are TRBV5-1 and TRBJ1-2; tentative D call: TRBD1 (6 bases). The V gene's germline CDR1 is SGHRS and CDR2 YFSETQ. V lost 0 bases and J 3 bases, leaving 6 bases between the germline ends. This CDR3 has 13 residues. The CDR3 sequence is CASSLEGDYGYTF. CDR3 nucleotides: TGCGCCAGCAGCTTGGAGGGGGACTATGGCTACACCTTC.

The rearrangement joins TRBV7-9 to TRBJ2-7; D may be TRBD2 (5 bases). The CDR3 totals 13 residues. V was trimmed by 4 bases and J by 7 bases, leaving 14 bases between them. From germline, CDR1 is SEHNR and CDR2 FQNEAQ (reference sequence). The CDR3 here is CASSSWESEEQYF. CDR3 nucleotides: TGTGCCAGCAGCTCCTGGGAGTCCGAGGAGCAGTACTTC.

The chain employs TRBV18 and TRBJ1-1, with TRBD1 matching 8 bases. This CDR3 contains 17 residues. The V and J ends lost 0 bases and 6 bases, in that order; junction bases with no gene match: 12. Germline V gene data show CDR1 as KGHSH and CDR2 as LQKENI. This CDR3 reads CASSPPTGDLNGAEAFF. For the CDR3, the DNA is TGTGCCAGCTCACCACCGACAGGGGATTTAAATGGCGCTGAAGCTTTCTTT.

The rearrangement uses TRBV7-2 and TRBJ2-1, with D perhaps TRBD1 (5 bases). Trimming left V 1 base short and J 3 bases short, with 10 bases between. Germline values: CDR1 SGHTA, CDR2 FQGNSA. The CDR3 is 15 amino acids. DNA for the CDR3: TGTGCCAGCAGCTTAGAAGGGGCAGTCTACAATGAGCAGTTCTTC. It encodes CASSLEGAVYNEQFF. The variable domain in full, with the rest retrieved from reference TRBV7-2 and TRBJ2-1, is GAGVSQSPSNKVTEKGKDVELRCDPISGHTALYWYRQSLGQGLEFLIYFQGNSAPDKSGLPSDRFSAERTGGSVSTLTIQRTQQEDSAVYLCASSLEGAVYNEQFFGPGTRLTVL.

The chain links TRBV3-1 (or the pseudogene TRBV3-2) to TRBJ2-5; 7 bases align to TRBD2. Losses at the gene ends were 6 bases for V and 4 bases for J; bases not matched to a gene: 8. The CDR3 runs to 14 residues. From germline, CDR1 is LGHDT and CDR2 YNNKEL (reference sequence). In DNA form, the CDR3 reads TGTGCCAGCAGGCAAACTAGCGTGGGAGAGACCCAGTACTTC. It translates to CASRQTSVGETQYF.

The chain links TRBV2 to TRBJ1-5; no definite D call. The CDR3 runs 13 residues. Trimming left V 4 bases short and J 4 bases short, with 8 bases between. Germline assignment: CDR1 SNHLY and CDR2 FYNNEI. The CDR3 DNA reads TGTGCCAGCAGTGTTGGACTAAATCAGCCCCAGCATTTT. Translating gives CASSVGLNQPQHF.

CDR3 residues: CSGRQKNIQYF. In DNA, the CDR3 is TGCAGCGGCCGCCAGAAAAACATTCAGTACTTC. The chain couples TRBV29-1 to TRBJ2-4, with D unclear. Germline values: CDR1 SQVTM, CDR2 ANQGSEA. The ends were cut back, 7 bases at V and 4 bases at J, with 8 bases in the middle. This CDR3 region has 11 residues. Filled out from reference TRBV29-1 and TRBJ2-4, the complete variable domain reads SAVISQKPSRDICQRGTSLTIQCQVDSQVTMMFWYRQQPGQSLTLIATANQGSEATYESGFVIDKFPISRPNLTFSTLTVSNMSPEDSSIYLCSGRQKNIQYFGAGTRLSVL.

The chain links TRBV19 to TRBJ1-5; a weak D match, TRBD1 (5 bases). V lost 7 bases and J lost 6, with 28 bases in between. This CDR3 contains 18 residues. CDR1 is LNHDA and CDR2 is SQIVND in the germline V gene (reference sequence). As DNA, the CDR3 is TGTGCCAGTAATAATTTCAGGCGGGGAGGGGTCGGGGGTCAGCCCCAGCATTTT. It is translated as CASNNFRRGGVGGQPQHF.

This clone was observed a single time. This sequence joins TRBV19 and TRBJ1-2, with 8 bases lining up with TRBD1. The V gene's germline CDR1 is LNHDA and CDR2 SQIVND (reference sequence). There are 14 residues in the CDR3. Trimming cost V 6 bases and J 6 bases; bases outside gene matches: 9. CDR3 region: CASRNRGVGDGYTF. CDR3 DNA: TGTGCCAGTAGAAACAGGGGGGTCGGTGATGGCTACACCTTC.

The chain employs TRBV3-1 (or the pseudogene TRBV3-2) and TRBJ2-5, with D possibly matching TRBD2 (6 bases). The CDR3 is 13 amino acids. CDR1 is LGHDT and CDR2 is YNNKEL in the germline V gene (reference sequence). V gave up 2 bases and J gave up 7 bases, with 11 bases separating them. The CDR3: CASSQLTAGTQYF. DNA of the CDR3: TGTGCCAGCAGCCAACTGACAGCGGGGACCCAGTACTTC.

The CDR3 loop reads CASSQLPDSSNQPQHF. In DNA form, the CDR3 reads TGTGCCAGCAGTCAACTTCCGGACAGTAGCAATCAGCCCCAGCATTTT. This chain connects TRBV2 to TRBJ1-5; perhaps TRBD1 as D (6 bases). This CDR3 spans 16 amino acids. CDR1 and CDR2 from the germline V gene are SNHLY and FYNNEI. Trimming pared 5 bases from V and 0 bases from J, leaving 14 bases between.

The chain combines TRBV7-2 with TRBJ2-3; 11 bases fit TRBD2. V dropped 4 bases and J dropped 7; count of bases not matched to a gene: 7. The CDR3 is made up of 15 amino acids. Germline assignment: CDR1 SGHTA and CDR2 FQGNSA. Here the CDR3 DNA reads TGTGCCAGCAGCTCTTCACGGACTAGCGGGTATACGCAGTATTTT. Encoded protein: CASSSSRTSGYTQYF.

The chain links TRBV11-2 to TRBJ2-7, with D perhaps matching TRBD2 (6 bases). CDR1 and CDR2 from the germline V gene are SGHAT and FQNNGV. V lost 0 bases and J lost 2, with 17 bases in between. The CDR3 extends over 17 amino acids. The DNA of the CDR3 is TGTGCCAGCAGCTTAGATTCGGGAGCGGCCGGGGCCTACGAGCAGTACTTC. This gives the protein CASSLDSGAAGAYEQYF.

The DNA for the CDR3 is TGTGCCAGCAGCTTTAAGGGACAGGGGCAAAGTACGCAGTATTTT. Translation gives CASSFKGQGQSTQYF. This chain links TRBV11-3 with TRBJ2-3; the match to TRBD1 covers 10 bases. V gave up 3 bases and J gave up 8 bases; unmatched junction bases: 8. Germline values: CDR1 SGHNT, CDR2 YENEEA. CDR3 length: 15 amino acids. The variable domain in full, completed from reference TRBV11-3 and TRBJ2-3, reads EAGVVQSPRYKIIEKKQPVAFWCNPISGHNTLYWYLQNLGQGPELLIRYENEEAVDDSQLPKDRFSAERLKGVDSTLKIQPAELGDSAVYLCASSFKGQGQSTQYFGPGTRLTVL.

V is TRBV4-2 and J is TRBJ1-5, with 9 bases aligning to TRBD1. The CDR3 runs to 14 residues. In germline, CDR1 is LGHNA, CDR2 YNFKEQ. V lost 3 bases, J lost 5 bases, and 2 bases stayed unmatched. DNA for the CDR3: TGTGCCAGCAGCCAGGGGGACAGGGATCAGCCCCAGCATTTT. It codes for CASSQGDRDQPQHF.

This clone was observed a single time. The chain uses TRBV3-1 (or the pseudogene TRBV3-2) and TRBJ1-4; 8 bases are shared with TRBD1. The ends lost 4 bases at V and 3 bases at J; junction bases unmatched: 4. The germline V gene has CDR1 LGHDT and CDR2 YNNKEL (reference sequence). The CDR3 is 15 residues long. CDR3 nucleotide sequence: TGTGCCAGCAGCCTCAGGGGGCCGTCTAATGAAAAACTGTTTTTT. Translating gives CASSLRGPSNEKLFF.

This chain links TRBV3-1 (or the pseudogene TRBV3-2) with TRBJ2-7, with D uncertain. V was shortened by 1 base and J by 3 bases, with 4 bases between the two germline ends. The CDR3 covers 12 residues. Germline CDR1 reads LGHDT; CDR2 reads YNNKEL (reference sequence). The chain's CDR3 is CASSQGSYEQYF. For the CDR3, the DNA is TGTGCCAGCAGCCAAGGCAGCTACGAGCAGTACTTC.

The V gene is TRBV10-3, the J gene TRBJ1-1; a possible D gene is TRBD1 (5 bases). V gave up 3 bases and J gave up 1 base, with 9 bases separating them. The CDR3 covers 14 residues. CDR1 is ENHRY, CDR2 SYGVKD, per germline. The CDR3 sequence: CAISDQQANTEAFF. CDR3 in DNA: TGTGCCATCAGTGATCAACAGGCGAACACTGAAGCTTTCTTT.

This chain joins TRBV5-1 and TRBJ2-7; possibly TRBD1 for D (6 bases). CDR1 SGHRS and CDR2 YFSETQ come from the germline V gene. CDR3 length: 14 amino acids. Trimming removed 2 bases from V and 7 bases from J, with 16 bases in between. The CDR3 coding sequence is TGCGCCAGCAGCTTACAGGGCCCCGGTGGGGAGCAGTACTTC. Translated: CASSLQGPGGEQYF. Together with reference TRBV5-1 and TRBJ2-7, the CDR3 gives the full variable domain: KAGVTQTPRYLIKTRGQQVTLSCSPISGHRSVSWYQQTPGQGLQFLFEYFSETQRNKGNFPGRFSGRQFSNSRSEMNVSTLELGDSALYLCASSLQGPGGEQYFGPGTRLTVT.

The CDR3 region is CASSPLDEQFF. The CDR3 DNA is TGTGCCAGCAGCCCTCTTGATGAGCAGTTCTTC. The chain combines TRBV7-9 with TRBJ2-1, with unresolved D. CDR1 is SEHNR, CDR2 FQNEAQ, per germline (reference sequence). This CDR3 spans 11 amino acids. Trimming took 5 bases from V and 8 from J, leaving 7 bases between them.